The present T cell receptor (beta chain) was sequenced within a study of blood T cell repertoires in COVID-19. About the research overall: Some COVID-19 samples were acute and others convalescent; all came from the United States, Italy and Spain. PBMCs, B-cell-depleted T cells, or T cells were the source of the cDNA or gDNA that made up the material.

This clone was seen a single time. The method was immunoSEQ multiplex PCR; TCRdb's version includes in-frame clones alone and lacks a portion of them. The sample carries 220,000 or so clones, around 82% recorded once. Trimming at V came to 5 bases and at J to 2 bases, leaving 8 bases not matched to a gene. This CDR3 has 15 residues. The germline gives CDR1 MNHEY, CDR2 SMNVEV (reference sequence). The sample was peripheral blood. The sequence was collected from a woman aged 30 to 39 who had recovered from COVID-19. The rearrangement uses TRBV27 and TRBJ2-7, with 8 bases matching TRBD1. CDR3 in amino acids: CASSAPTGATYEQYF. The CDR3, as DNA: TGTGCCAGCAGTGCCCCGACAGGGGCTACCTACGAGCAGTACTTC.